These 9 T cell receptor beta chains were all obtained from the same sample, sequenced in a study of PD-1 blockade in mismatch repair-deficient tumors. Profiled with immunoSEQ multiplex PCR; TCRdb holds only in-frame clones, not every one. This table holds some 120,000 clones, approximately 91% found once. The sample consisted of peripheral blood, taken approximately 72 weeks after starting pembrolizumab. Receptors were obtained from an adult with mismatch repair-deficient cancer.

The gene calls are TRBV4-3 and TRBJ2-7; D gene uncertain. Germline-derived CDR1 and CDR2 are LGHNA and YSLEER. The CDR3 contains 13 residues. Trimming took off 0 bases at V and 5 bases at J, with 8 bases between the two ends. CDR3 coding DNA: TGCGCCAGCAGCCAAGAAGACCAGGACGAGCAGTACTTC. As protein: CASSQEDQDEQYF.

The chain joins TRBV19 to TRBJ2-2; D gene ambiguous. Germline CDR1 LNHDA, CDR2 SQIVND (reference sequence). With 3 bases removed from V and 0 bases from J, the gap between germline ends came to 11 bases. The CDR3 runs to 16 residues. CDR3 protein: CASSMVQVANTGELFF. Written as DNA, the CDR3 is TGTGCCAGTAGTATGGTTCAGGTCGCGAACACCGGGGAGCTGTTTTTT. The whole variable domain, remainder taken from reference TRBV19 and TRBJ2-2, is DGGITQSPKYLFRKEGQNVTLSCEQNLNHDAMYWYRQDPGQGLRLIYYSQIVNDFQKGDIAEGYSVSREKKESFPLTVTSAQKNPTAFYLCASSMVQVANTGELFFGEGSRLTVL.

The chain uses TRBV30 and TRBJ1-3; D unresolved. The germline V gene encodes CDR1 GTSNPN and CDR2 SVGIG (reference sequence). V shed 6 bases and J shed 2 bases, with 17 bases lying between them. CDR3 length: 15 amino acids. The CDR3 protein is CACSLEVIAGNTIYF. CDR3 bases: TGTGCCTGCTCTCTCGAGGTGATCGCTGGAAACACCATATATTTT.

This clone was picked up one time. The chain employs TRBV21-1 and TRBJ1-1. TRBV21-1 is flagged as a pseudogene. The CDR3 runs 14 residues. The CDR3 region is CASRETPGDTEAFF. The CDR3, as DNA: TGTGCCAGCAGAGAAACGCCGGGGGACACTGAAGCTTTCTTT.

The chain employs TRBV27 and TRBJ2-5, with 7 positions matching TRBD1. Per germline, CDR1 MNHEY and CDR2 SMNVEV (reference sequence). This CDR3 has 14 amino acids. V trimming: 6 bases; J trimming: 2 bases; junction bases outside the gene matches: 6. The DNA for the CDR3 is TGTGCCAGCAGCTCGACAGGGATGCAAGAGACCCAGTACTTC. Translation gives CASSSTGMQETQYF.

The CDR3 region has the DNA TGTGCCAGCAGCTTTTTAAAGACAGACAATGAGCAGTTCTTC. Encoded protein: CASSFLKTDNEQFF. The chain employs TRBV11-2 and TRBJ2-1; tentatively, D is TRBD1 (5 bases). The CDR3 runs to 14 residues. V lost 3 bases and J 5 bases, leaving 11 bases between the germline ends. Germline lookup yields CDR1 SGHAT and CDR2 FQNNGV. Together with reference TRBV11-2 and TRBJ2-1, the CDR3 gives the full variable domain: EAGVAQSPRYKIIEKRQSVAFWCNPISGHATLYWYQQILGQGPKLLIQFQNNGVVDDSQLPKDRFSAERLKGVDSTLKIQPAKLEDSAVYLCASSFLKTDNEQFFGPGTRLTVL.

This clone was detected once. This chain connects TRBV6-5 to TRBJ2-3; perhaps TRBD1 as D (6 bases). The CDR3 runs 14 residues. Trimming left V 5 bases short and J 6 bases short, with 15 bases between. Germline V gene lookup returns CDR1 MNHEY and CDR2 SVGAGI. Written as DNA, the CDR3 is TGTGCCAGCAGTAAGTGGACAGAACGGGATACGCAGTATTTT. Protein: CASSKWTERDTQYF.

The chain is built from TRBV7-2 and TRBJ1-1; 7 positions agree with TRBD1. In germline, CDR1 is SGHTA, CDR2 FQGNSA. The CDR3 is made up of 16 amino acids. Trimming took 1 base from V and 1 from J; bases not matched to a gene: 6. As DNA, the CDR3 is TGTGCCAGCAGCTTAGGATACAGGGGATGGAACACTGAAGCTTTCTTT. Its translation is CASSLGYRGWNTEAFF.

The chain couples TRBV10-2 to TRBJ2-6, with D maybe TRBD1 (5 bases). Germline lookup yields CDR1 WSHSY and CDR2 SAAADI. This CDR3 comprises 17 residues. V lost 2 bases, J lost 0 bases, and 11 bases lay in between. The CDR3 DNA sequence: TGCGCCAGCAGTGAGGAGAAGGGGATCTCTGGGGCCAACGTCCTGACTTTC. As protein: CASSEEKGISGANVLTF.